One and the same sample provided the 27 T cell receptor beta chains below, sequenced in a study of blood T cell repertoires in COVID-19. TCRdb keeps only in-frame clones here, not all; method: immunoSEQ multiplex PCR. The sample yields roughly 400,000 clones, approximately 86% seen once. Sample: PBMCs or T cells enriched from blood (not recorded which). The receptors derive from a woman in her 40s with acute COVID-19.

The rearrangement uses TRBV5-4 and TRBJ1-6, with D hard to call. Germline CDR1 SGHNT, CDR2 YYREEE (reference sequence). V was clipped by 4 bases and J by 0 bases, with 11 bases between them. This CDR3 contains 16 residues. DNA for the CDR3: TGTGCCAGCAGCACAGACGGTAACTCCTATAATTCACCCCTCCACTTT. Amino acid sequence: CASSTDGNSYNSPLHF. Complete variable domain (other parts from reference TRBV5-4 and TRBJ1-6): ETGVTQSPTHLIKTRGQQVTLRCSSQSGHNTVSWYQQALGQGPQFIFQYYREEENGRGNFPPRFSGLQFPNYSSELNVNALELDDSALYLCASSTDGNSYNSPLHFGNGTRLTVT.

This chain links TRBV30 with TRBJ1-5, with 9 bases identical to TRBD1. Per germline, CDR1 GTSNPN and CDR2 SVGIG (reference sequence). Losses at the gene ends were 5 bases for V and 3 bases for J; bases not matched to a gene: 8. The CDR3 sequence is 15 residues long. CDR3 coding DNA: TGTGCCTGGGTCCCGGGACAGGGAAACAATCAGCCCCAGCATTTT. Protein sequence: CAWVPGQGNNQPQHF.

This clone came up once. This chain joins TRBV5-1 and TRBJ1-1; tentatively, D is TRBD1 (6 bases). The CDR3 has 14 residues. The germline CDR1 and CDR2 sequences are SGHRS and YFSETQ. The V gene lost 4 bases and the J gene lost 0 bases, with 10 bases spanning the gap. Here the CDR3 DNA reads TGCGCCAGCAGCCCGACAGGTATGAACACTGAAGCTTTCTTT. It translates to CASSPTGMNTEAFF.

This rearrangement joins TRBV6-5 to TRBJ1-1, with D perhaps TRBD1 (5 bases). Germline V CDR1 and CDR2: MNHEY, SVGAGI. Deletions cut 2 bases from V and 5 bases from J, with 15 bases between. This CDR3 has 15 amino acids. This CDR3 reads CASSYANQGSTEAFF. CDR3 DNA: TGTGCCAGCAGTTACGCAAACCAGGGATCTACTGAAGCTTTCTTT.

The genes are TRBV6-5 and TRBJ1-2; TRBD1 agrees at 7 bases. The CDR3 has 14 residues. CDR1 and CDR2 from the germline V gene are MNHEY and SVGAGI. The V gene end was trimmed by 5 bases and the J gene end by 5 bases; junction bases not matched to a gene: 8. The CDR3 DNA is TGTGCCAGCAGTCGCTCCGGGACAGTATATGGCTACACCTTC. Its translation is CASSRSGTVYGYTF.

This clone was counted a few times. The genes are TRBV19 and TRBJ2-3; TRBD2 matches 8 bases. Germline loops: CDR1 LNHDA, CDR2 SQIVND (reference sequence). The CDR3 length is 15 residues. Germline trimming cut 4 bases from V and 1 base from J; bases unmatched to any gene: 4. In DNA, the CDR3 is TGTGCCAGTAGTAGGGCGGGGGGCGGCACAGATACGCAGTATTTT. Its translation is CASSRAGGGTDTQYF.

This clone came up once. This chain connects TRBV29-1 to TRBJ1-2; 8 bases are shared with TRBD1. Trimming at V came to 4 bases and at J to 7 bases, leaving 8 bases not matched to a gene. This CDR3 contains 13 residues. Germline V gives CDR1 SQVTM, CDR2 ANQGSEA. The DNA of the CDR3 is TGCAGCGTTGGTACCCAGGGGGCTTCTGGCTACACCTTC. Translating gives CSVGTQGASGYTF.

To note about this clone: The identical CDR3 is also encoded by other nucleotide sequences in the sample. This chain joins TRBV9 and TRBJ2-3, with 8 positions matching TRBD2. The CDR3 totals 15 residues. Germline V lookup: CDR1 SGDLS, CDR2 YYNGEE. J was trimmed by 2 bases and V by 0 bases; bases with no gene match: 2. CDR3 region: CASSVAGGATDTQYF. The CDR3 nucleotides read TGTGCCAGCAGCGTAGCCGGGGGGGCCACAGATACGCAGTATTTT.

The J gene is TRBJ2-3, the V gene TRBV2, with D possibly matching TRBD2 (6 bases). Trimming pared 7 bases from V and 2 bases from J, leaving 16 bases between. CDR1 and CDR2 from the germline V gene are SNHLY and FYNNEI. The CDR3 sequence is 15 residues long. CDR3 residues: CASIGDSPFTDTQYF. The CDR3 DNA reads TGTGCCAGCATCGGGGACTCCCCGTTCACAGATACGCAGTATTTT.

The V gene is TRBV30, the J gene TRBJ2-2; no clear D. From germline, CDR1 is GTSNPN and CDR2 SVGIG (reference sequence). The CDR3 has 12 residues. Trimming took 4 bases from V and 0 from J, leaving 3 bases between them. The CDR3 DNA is TGTGCCTGGACTCCGAACACCGGGGAGCTGTTTTTT. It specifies CAWTPNTGELFF.

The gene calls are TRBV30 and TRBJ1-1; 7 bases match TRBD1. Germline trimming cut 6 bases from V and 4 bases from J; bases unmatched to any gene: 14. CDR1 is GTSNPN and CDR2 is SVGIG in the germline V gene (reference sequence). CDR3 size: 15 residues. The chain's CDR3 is CACQGARGSSTEAFF. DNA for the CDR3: TGTGCCTGCCAAGGAGCCAGGGGGAGTAGCACTGAAGCTTTCTTT.

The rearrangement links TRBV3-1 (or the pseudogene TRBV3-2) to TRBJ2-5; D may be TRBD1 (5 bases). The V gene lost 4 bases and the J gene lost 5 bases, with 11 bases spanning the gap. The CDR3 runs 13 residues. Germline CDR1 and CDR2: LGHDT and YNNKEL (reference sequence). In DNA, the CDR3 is TGTGCCAGCAGCCGACCAGGGATGGAGACCCAGTACTTC. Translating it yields CASSRPGMETQYF.

CDR3 sequence reads: CASSTNRGPNQPQHF. The CDR3 DNA is TGTGCCAGTAGTACCAACAGGGGGCCGAATCAGCCCCAGCATTTT. The chain combines TRBV19 with TRBJ1-5, with 9 bases identical to TRBD1. CDR1 is LNHDA, CDR2 SQIVND, per germline (reference sequence). The V and J ends lost 4 bases and 4 bases, in that order; junction bases with no gene match: 5. The CDR3 contains 15 residues.

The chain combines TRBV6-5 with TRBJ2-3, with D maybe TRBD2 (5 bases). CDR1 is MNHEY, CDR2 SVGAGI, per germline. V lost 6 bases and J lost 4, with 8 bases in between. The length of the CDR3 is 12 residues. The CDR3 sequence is CASRDFSDTQYF. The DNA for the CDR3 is TGTGCCAGCAGGGACTTCTCAGATACGCAGTATTTT.

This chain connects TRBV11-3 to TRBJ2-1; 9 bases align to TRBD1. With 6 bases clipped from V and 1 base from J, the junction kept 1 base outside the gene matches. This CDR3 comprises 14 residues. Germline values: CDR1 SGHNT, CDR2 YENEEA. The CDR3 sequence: CASSGTGSYNEQFF. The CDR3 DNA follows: TGTGCCAGCAGTGGGACAGGGTCCTACAATGAGCAGTTCTTC.

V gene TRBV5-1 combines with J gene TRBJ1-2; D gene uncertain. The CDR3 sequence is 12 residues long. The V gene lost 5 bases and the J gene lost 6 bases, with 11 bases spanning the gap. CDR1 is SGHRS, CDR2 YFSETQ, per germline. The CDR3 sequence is CASRVVSDGYTF. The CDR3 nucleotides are TGCGCCAGCAGGGTCGTGAGCGATGGCTACACCTTC.

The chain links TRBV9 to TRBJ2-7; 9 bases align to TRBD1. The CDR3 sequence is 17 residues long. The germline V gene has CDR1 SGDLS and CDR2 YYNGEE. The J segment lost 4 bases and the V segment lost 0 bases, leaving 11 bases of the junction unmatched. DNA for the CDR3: TGTGCCAGCAGCGTAGGAGGGGACAGGGCCGGAAGATACGAGCAGTACTTC. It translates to CASSVGGDRAGRYEQYF. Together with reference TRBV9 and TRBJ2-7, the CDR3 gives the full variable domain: DSGVTQTPKHLITATGQRVTLRCSPRSGDLSVYWYQQSLDQGLQFLIQYYNGEERAKGNILERFSAQQFPDLHSELNLSSLELGDSALYFCASSVGGDRAGRYEQYFGPGTRLTVT.

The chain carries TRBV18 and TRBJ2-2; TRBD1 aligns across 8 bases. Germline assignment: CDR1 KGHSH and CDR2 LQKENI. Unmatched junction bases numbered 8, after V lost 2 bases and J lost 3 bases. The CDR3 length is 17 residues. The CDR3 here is CASSPGRQGRYTGELFF. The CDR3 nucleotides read TGTGCCAGCTCACCAGGAAGACAGGGGCGGTACACCGGGGAGCTGTTTTTT.

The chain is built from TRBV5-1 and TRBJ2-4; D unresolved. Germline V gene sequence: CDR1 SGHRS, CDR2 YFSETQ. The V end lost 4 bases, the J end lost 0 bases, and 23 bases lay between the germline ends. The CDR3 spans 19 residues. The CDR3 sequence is CASSTRPYSSVLAKNIQYF. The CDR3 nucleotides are TGCGCCAGCAGCACTCGCCCGTATAGTAGTGTGCTAGCCAAAAACATTCAGTACTTC.

CDR3: CASGGVGNTIYF. The CDR3 DNA reads TGTGCCAGCGGGGGCGTTGGAAACACCATATATTTT. The chain employs TRBV12-3 or TRBV12-4 and TRBJ1-3; tentatively, D is TRBD1 (6 bases). This CDR3 has 12 residues. The V end was cut by 8 bases, the J end by 3 bases, with 8 bases between.

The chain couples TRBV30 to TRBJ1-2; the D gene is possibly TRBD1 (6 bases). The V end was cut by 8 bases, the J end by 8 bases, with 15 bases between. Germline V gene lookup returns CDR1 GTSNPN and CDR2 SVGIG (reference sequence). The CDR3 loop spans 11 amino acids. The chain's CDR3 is CAGGGAQGYTF. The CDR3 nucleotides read TGTGCCGGAGGGGGGGCTCAAGGCTACACCTTC.

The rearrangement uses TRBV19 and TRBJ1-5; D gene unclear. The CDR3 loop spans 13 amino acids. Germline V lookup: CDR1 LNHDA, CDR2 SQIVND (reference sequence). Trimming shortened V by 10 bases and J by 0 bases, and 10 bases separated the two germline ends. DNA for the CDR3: TGTGCCACTCTAGGCGGTAGCAATCAGCCCCAGCATTTT. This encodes CATLGGSNQPQHF.

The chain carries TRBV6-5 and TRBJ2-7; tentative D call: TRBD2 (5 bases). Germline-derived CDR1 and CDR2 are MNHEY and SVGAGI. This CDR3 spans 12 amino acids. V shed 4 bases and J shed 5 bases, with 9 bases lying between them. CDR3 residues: CASSSRVHEQYF. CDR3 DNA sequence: TGTGCCAGCAGTTCGAGGGTGCACGAGCAGTACTTC.

In nucleotides, the CDR3 is TGTGCCAGCAACCAGGTGAACACCGGGGAGCTGTTTTTT. Residues: CASNQVNTGELFF. The gene calls are TRBV7-9 and TRBJ2-2; D is undetermined. The CDR3 spans 13 residues. Germline loops: CDR1 SEHNR, CDR2 FQNEAQ (reference sequence). The V and J ends lost 7 bases and 1 base respectively, with 7 bases between them.

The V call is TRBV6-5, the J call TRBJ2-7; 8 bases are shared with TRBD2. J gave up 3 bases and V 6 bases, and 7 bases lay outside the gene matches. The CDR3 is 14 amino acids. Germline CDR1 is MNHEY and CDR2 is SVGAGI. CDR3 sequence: CASRLAGNLYEQYF. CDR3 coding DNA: TGTGCCAGCAGATTAGCGGGGAATCTCTACGAGCAGTACTTC.

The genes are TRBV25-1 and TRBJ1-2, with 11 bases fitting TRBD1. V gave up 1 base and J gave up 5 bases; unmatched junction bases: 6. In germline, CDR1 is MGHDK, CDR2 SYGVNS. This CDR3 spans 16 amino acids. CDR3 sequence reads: CASSESDRGLWYGYTF. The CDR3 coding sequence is TGTGCCAGCAGTGAATCGGACAGGGGGCTTTGGTATGGCTACACCTTC.

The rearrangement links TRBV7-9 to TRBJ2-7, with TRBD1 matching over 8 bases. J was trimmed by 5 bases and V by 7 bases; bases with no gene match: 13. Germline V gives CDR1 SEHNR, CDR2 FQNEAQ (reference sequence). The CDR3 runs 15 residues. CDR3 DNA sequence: TGTGCCAGCACCCCCCCGGACAGGGAAGGGAACGAGCAGTACTTC. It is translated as CASTPPDREGNEQYF.